Listed here are 14 T cell receptor beta chains from one sample, sequenced in a study of control samples from healthy donors and cancer patients. TCRdb's table, derived via immunoSEQ multiplex PCR, lists solely in-frame clones and lacks some. This table has 130,000 or so clones, roughly 92% appearing once. The specimen sequenced was blood. The origin of the receptors is a man aged 35-49 years in good health.

This rearrangement joins TRBV7-9 to TRBJ2-7, with 7 bases matching TRBD1. This CDR3 has 18 residues. Germline CDR1 reads SEHNR; CDR2 reads FQNEAQ (reference sequence). V trimming: 6 bases; J trimming: 0 bases; junction bases outside the gene matches: 17. The DNA for the CDR3 is TGTGCCAGCAGTCTATCCGGACAGGATTGGAGAGGCTCCTACGAGCAGTACTTC. Amino acids: CASSLSGQDWRGSYEQYF.

The chain recombines TRBV9 with TRBJ2-7; no reliable D call. This CDR3 contains 14 residues. Germline assignment: CDR1 SGDLS and CDR2 YYNGEE. Trimming cost V 0 bases and J 2 bases, with 9 bases left between them. For the CDR3, the DNA is TGTGCCAGCAGCGTAGAGCCAGAGCCCTACGAGCAGTACTTC. Amino acid sequence: CASSVEPEPYEQYF.

The chain employs TRBV14 and TRBJ1-2; D remains unclear. Trimming stripped 1 base from V and 2 bases from J, with 11 bases between. CDR3 length: 15 amino acids. Germline values: CDR1 SGHDN, CDR2 FVKESK. The CDR3 DNA sequence: TGTGCCAGCAGCCAAGGTGGCCCTGGGAACTATGGCTACACCTTC. Translation: CASSQGGPGNYGYTF.

The chain carries TRBV9 and TRBJ2-3, with 7 bases that match TRBD2. This CDR3 spans 14 amino acids. The V gene end was trimmed by 4 bases and the J gene end by 6 bases; junction bases not matched to a gene: 8. CDR1 is SGDLS and CDR2 is YYNGEE in the germline V gene. For the CDR3, the DNA is TGTGCCAGCAGCCTCGGGACTATTTTGGATACGCAGTATTTT. Its protein is CASSLGTILDTQYF.

A few counts support this clone. V and J are TRBV20-1 and TRBJ2-7; TRBD2 aligns across 13 bases. The ends lost 3 bases at V and 5 bases at J; junction bases unmatched: 4. This CDR3 comprises 14 residues. The germline CDR1 and CDR2 sequences are DFQATT and SNEGSKA (reference sequence). CDR3 nucleotide sequence: TGCAGTGCTAGTACTGGGACTAGCGGGGACGAGCAGTACTTC. This translates into CSASTGTSGDEQYF.

This rearrangement joins TRBV27 to TRBJ2-7; 8 bases align to TRBD1. Germline assignment: CDR1 MNHEY and CDR2 SMNVEV (reference sequence). V shed 4 bases, J shed 2 bases, and the junction held 4 bases outside the gene matches. The CDR3 extends over 14 amino acids. The DNA of the CDR3 is TGTGCCAGCAGTTCCAGGGGGCGGACCTACGAGCAGTACTTC. This gives the protein CASSSRGRTYEQYF.

The chain carries TRBV5-1 and TRBJ2-3, with 12 nucleotides matching TRBD2. Per the germline V gene, CDR1 is SGHRS and CDR2 is YFSETQ. The V and J ends lost 4 bases and 0 bases, in that order; junction bases with no gene match: 3. This CDR3 has 16 residues. This CDR3 is CASSKGTSGSTDTQYF. The CDR3 region has the DNA TGCGCCAGCAGCAAGGGGACTAGCGGGAGCACAGATACGCAGTATTTT.

CDR3: CASSLGGGDDSPLHF. DNA of the CDR3: TGTGCCAGCAGCCTCGGGGGGGGCGACGATTCACCCCTCCACTTT. This sequence joins TRBV13 and TRBJ1-6; a possible D gene is TRBD1 (6 bases). CDR3 length: 15 amino acids. The ends were cut back, 5 bases at V and 8 bases at J, with 16 bases in the middle. Per the germline V gene, CDR1 is PRHDT and CDR2 is FYEKMQ (reference sequence). Looking up the rest from reference TRBV13 and TRBJ1-6 gives the full variable domain: AAGVIQSPRHLIKEKRETATLKCYPIPRHDTVYWYQQGPGQDPQFLISFYEKMQSDKGSIPDRFSAQQFSDYHSELNMSSLELGDSALYFCASSLGGGDDSPLHFGNGTRLTVT.

The chain combines TRBV7-6 with TRBJ1-1; D remains ambiguous. V was trimmed by 2 bases and J by 3 bases, leaving 13 bases between them. The CDR3 has 15 amino acids. Germline V CDR1 and CDR2: SGHVS, FNYEAQ. CDR3 DNA sequence: TGTGCCAGCAGCTTATCAACCGACCGACACACTGAAGCTTTCTTT. Translation gives CASSLSTDRHTEAFF.

The chain joins TRBV5-6 to TRBJ2-6; D unclear. This CDR3 is 15 amino acids long. Trimming stripped 4 bases from V and 0 bases from J, with 8 bases between. CDR1 is SGHDT and CDR2 is YYEEEE in the germline V gene. The CDR3 DNA reads as TGTGCCAGCAGCCATAGGAGCTCTGGGGCCAACGTCCTGACTTTC. Translation: CASSHRSSGANVLTF. Variable domain in full (rest from reference TRBV5-6 and TRBJ2-6): DAGVTQSPTHLIKTRGQQVTLRCSPKSGHDTVSWYQQALGQGPQFIFQYYEEEERQRGNFPDRFSGHQFPNYSSELNVNALLLGDSALYLCASSHRSSGANVLTFGAGSRLTVL.

The rearrangement joins TRBV6-5 to TRBJ1-5; maybe TRBD1 (5 bases). Trimming stripped 6 bases from V and 5 bases from J, with 8 bases between. The CDR3 is 12 amino acids. In germline, CDR1 is MNHEY, CDR2 SVGAGI. The CDR3 loop reads CASRSGDQPQHF. The CDR3, as DNA: TGTGCCAGCAGATCGGGGGATCAGCCCCAGCATTTT.

The genes are TRBV24-1 and TRBJ2-2; the match to TRBD1 covers 8 bases. The CDR3 extends over 16 amino acids. Germline V gene data show CDR1 as KGHDR and CDR2 as SFDVKD. The ends lost 1 base at V and 7 bases at J; junction bases unmatched: 7. DNA for the CDR3: TGTGCCACCAGTGATTTAGGCAGGGGGCAGGGCGGGGAGCTGTTTTTT. It is translated as CATSDLGRGQGGELFF.

The sample holds one count of this clone. This chain links TRBV7-2 with TRBJ1-2; 8 bases match TRBD1. The CDR3 is made up of 15 amino acids. Germline V gene lookup returns CDR1 SGHTA and CDR2 FQGNSA. J was trimmed by 1 base and V by 5 bases; bases with no gene match: 6. The CDR3 region is CASSPRTGSNYGYTF. Written as DNA, the CDR3 is TGTGCCAGCAGCCCAAGGACAGGGAGTAACTATGGCTACACCTTC.

This rearrangement joins TRBV5-1 to TRBJ1-1, with 10 bases matching TRBD1. CDR1 and CDR2 (germline): SGHRS, YFSETQ. The V gene end was trimmed by 4 bases and the J gene end by 3 bases; junction bases not matched to a gene: 3. This CDR3 region has 14 residues. CDR3 protein: CASSKDRGDTEAFF. The CDR3 DNA follows: TGCGCCAGCAGCAAGGACAGGGGGGACACTGAAGCTTTCTTT.